A selection of T cell receptor beta chains follows, all from one sample in a study of cytomegalovirus exposure and HLA in healthy donors. Sequencing was performed with immunoSEQ multiplex PCR; in TCRdb, only in-frame clones are kept and a portion is missing. This repertoire shows 85,000 to 95,000 clones, 7.5% to 8.5% found once; its top ten account for about 2%. Specimen: PBMCs. The source of these receptors is a man aged 50 or older in good health and CMV-seronegative. Both conserved end residues are part of each CDR3. The D gene is left open where the match is weak. The size of a clone is reported for some rows only, either as once, few or many, or as a class for expanded clones.

clone_size j_call v_call d_call cdr3_nt cdr3_aa
few TRBJ2-1 TRBV4-1 TRBD2 TGCGCCAGCAGCCAAGAGGGTAGCGGGAGGTTAGGGGAGCAGTTCTTC CASSQEGSGRLGEQFF
NA TRBJ2-7 TRBV4-1 NA TGCGCCAGCAGCCAAGCGGGGGGCGGCTACGAGCAGTACTTC CASSQAGGGYEQYF
few TRBJ1-2 TRBV9 TRBD1 TGTGCCAGCAGTCCGGGACAGGGGGGTTATGGCTACACCTTC CASSPGQGGYGYTF
few TRBJ2-1 TRBV19 TRBD2 TGTGCCAGTAGCAGACTAGCGGTAGGGTCAAATGAGCAGTTCTTC CASSRLAVGSNEQFF
few TRBJ2-1 TRBV6-1 NA TGTGCCAGCAGTGAAAGGTCGGGGAATGAGCAGTTCTTC CASSERSGNEQFF
NA TRBJ1-2 TRBV10-3 TRBD1 TGTGCCATCAGCCAACAGGGGGGAAGCTATGGCTACACCTTC CAISQQGGSYGYTF
few TRBJ2-3 TRBV6-6 TRBD1 TGTGCCAGCCTTCCGACAGGGCGGACAGATACGCAGTATTTT CASLPTGRTDTQYF
NA TRBJ2-7 TRBV19 TRBD2 TGTGCCAGTAGTCCCGGGACTAGCGTAACCTACGAGCAGTACTTC CASSPGTSVTYEQYF
medium-sized TRBJ1-1 TRBV2 NA TGTGCCAGCAGTGAAATCCTTGGGGCCGGGGCTTTCTTT CASSEILGAGAFF
few TRBJ1-2 TRBV14 TRBD1 TGTGCCAGCAGCCAGGACAGGGATAAGTCTAACTATGGCTACACCTTC CASSQDRDKSNYGYTF
few TRBJ2-7 TRBV19 TRBD1 TGTGCCAGTAGTGAGGGGGCGCGCGACGAGCAGTACTTC CASSEGARDEQYF
few TRBJ2-7 TRBV16 TRBD2 TGTGCCAGCAGCAAATCGAGAAGCGGGGGGCCGGGTGAGCAGTACTTC CASSKSRSGGPGEQYF
NA TRBJ2-1 TRBV11-2 TRBD2 TGTGCCAGCAGCCTGGGGGCGGGGGGACCCTACAATGAGCAGTTCTTC CASSLGAGGPYNEQFF
NA TRBJ1-5 TRBV4-2 NA TGTGCCAGCAGCCAAAACAGGAGTTCCAATCAGCCCCAGCATTTT CASSQNRSSNQPQHF
NA TRBJ2-2 TRBV28 TRBD1 TGTGCCAGCAGTCCGGACAGGGAGAACACCGGGGAGCTGTTTTTT CASSPDRENTGELFF
few TRBJ1-5 TRBV15 NA TGTGCCACCAGCAGAGGTAGAAGCAATCAGCCCCAGCATTTT CATSRGRSNQPQHF
few TRBJ2-3 TRBV29-1 NA TGCAGCGTTGATCCCAACACAGATACGCAGTATTTT CSVDPNTDTQYF
few TRBJ2-1 TRBV7-6 NA TGTGCCAGCAGCTTAGACGACAACAATGAGCAGTTCTTC CASSLDDNNEQFF
few TRBJ2-7 TRBV2 TRBD2 TGTGCCAGCAGTGAACGAACGCCCACGACTAAGGGACTATTCTACGAGCAGTACTTC CASSERTPTTKGLFYEQYF
NA TRBJ1-1 TRBV30 TRBD1 TGTGCCTGGGGTATCTCTTCAGGGGGAACTGAAGCTTTCTTT CAWGISSGGTEAFF
NA TRBJ2-5 TRBV19 TRBD2 TGTGCCAGTAGTGTAACCGGGACTAGTATTGGGGAGACCCAGTACTTC CASSVTGTSIGETQYF
NA TRBJ1-4 TRBV21-1 NA TGTGCCAGCAGCAAAGGTAAGGGCAGGGGGACCTCAACTAATGAAAAACTGTTTTTT CASSKGKGRGTSTNEKLFF
NA TRBJ2-3 TRBV7-3 NA TGTGCCAGCAGCTTTTCCAGCGTCACAGATACGCAGTATTTT CASSFSSVTDTQYF
NA TRBJ2-7 TRBV27 TRBD1 TGTGCCAGCAGCGGCCCGGGACAGGGGGCCTACGAGCAGTACTTC CASSGPGQGAYEQYF
NA TRBJ2-3 TRBV5-8 NA TGTGCCAGCAGCTTAAAGCAGGCAGATACGCAGTATTTT CASSLKQADTQYF
NA TRBJ1-1 TRBV14 NA TGTGCCAGCAGCGCCAGGACAGTTGCGACTGAAGCTTTCTTT CASSARTVATEAFF
NA TRBJ2-5 TRBV29-1 NA TGCAGCCGTGCGGGGACCACCGGGACCCAGTACTTC CSRAGTTGTQYF
once TRBJ2-3 TRBV11-3 NA TGTGCCAGCAGCTTAGGGGGCGGAAGGGGTGATACGCAGTATTTT CASSLGGGRGDTQYF
NA TRBJ1-2 TRBV6-1 NA TGTGCCAGCAGTGAAGTAAATACGGGGGGGAACTATGGCTACACCTTC CASSEVNTGGNYGYTF
few TRBJ1-2 TRBV10-3 NA TGTGCCATCAATCCCAGTAATAACTATGGCTACACCTTC CAINPSNNYGYTF
NA TRBJ2-1 TRBV25-1 TRBD2 TGTGCCAGCAGTCCAGCGGGAGGGGACAATGAGCAGTTCTTC CASSPAGGDNEQFF
NA TRBJ2-2 TRBV19 TRBD2 TGTGCCAGTAGTCCAATAGCGGGGACAACCGGGGAGCTGTTTTTT CASSPIAGTTGELFF
few TRBJ2-2 TRBV7-3 NA TGTGCCAGCAGCCCCGAAAGCGGATGGGCCGGGGAGCTGTTTTTT CASSPESGWAGELFF
NA TRBJ2-1 TRBV10-3 TRBD2 TGTGCCATCAGCTCCGGGACTAGCGGGAGAACCAATGAGCAGTTCTTC CAISSGTSGRTNEQFF
few TRBJ2-2 TRBV9 NA TGTGCCAGCAGCGTAGGACTCACCGGGGAGCTGTTTTTT CASSVGLTGELFF
few TRBJ2-7 TRBV9 TRBD2 TGTGCCAGCAGCCGGACCCGGGAGGTCTACGAGCAGTACTTC CASSRTREVYEQYF
few TRBJ1-5 TRBV23-1 NA TGCGCCCCCGGGGGTCAGCCCCAGCATTTT CAPGGQPQHF
few TRBJ1-1 TRBV6-5 NA TGTGCCAGCATTGGGGAGGGGAGGGCTGAAGCTTTCTTT CASIGEGRAEAFF
few TRBJ2-2 TRBV27 TRBD2 TGTGCCAGCAGTTCTCTAGCGGGGGGGCTAGCCGGGGAGCTGTTTTTT CASSSLAGGLAGELFF
NA TRBJ2-1 TRBV5-1 TRBD2 TGCGCCAGCAGCGCAAGTGCGGGGGGGAGCTCCTACAATGAGCAGTTCTTC CASSASAGGSSYNEQFF
NA TRBJ1-2 TRBV5-1 TRBD1 TGCGCCAGCAGCTTAGGACAGGGAGCTTATGGCTACACCTTC CASSLGQGAYGYTF
NA TRBJ2-1 TRBV28 NA TGTGCCAGCAGTTTACATACGGGTAGGGGCAATGAGCAGTTCTTC CASSLHTGRGNEQFF
NA TRBJ2-7 TRBV11-2 TRBD1 TGTGCCAGCAGCTCGGGACAGGGGATGAGCGAGCAGTACTTC CASSSGQGMSEQYF
NA TRBJ2-2 TRBV5-1 NA TGCGCCAGCAGCTTGCAGGGTTTGAGGGAGCTGTTTTTT CASSLQGLRELFF
NA TRBJ1-2 TRBV6-1 NA TGTGCCAGCAGTGCCTGGGCCGGAAAGGGAGTTTATGGCTACACCTTC CASSAWAGKGVYGYTF
NA TRBJ2-1 TRBV13 NA TGTGCCAGCAGCTTAACCTACCCACTGAACAATGAGCAGTTCTTC CASSLTYPLNNEQFF
NA TRBJ1-2 TRBV15 TRBD1 TGTGCCACGTGGGTGGGGCTCCGGGACAGGGACTTTGGCTACACCTTC CATWVGLRDRDFGYTF
NA TRBJ2-7 TRBV4-1 NA TGCGCCAGCAGCCAAGGCGGTTACGAGCAGTACTTC CASSQGGYEQYF
few TRBJ2-4 TRBV27 TRBD2 TGTGCCAGCAGCCGCAAGGGCGGGGGGTCCCAAAACATTCAGTACTTC CASSRKGGGSQNIQYF
NA TRBJ1-5 TRBV28 NA TGTGCCAGTGTGGACAGTAATCAGTCCCAGCATTTT CASVDSNQSQHF
NA TRBJ2-7 TRBV7-9 TRBD1 TGTGCCAGCAGCTTTGGTCAGGGGGCTCACTACGAGCAGTACTTC CASSFGQGAHYEQYF
NA TRBJ2-7 TRBV7-8 NA TGTGCCAGCAGCTCCCTCAGGGGTGCGTCCTACGAGCAGTACTTC CASSSLRGASYEQYF
NA TRBJ2-1 TRBV29-1 TRBD2 TGCAGCGTTTCGGGACTAGCGGGAGCAGGGGAGCAGTTCTTC CSVSGLAGAGEQFF
NA TRBJ2-2 TRBV5-1 TRBD1 TGCGCCAGCAGCACCAGGACAGGGGGCAAAGCCGGGGAGCTGTTTTTT CASSTRTGGKAGELFF
NA TRBJ2-2 TRBV6-5 TRBD1 TGTGCCAGCCGAATCGGACAGGGGAACACCGGGGAGCTGTTTTTT CASRIGQGNTGELFF
NA TRBJ2-7 TRBV7-9 NA TGTGCCAGCAGCTCGGGGGGGACAGACTACGAGCAGTACTTC CASSSGGTDYEQYF
few TRBJ1-5 TRBV18 NA TGTGCCAGCTCACCGGCGGGGGGGTTGAGCAATCAGCCCCAGCATTTT CASSPAGGLSNQPQHF
NA TRBJ1-5 TRBV28 NA TGTGCCAGCAGTTTATACAGTAGCAATCAGCCCCAGCATTTT CASSLYSSNQPQHF
NA TRBJ2-1 TRBV2 TRBD2 TGTGCCATCCCCGGGGGGGCAAGCCACGGTGAGCAGTTCTTC CAIPGGASHGEQFF
few TRBJ2-2 TRBV27 NA TGTGCCAGCAGTTTAATCGGGTTTGGTTCGACCGGGGAGCTGTTTTTT CASSLIGFGSTGELFF